This TCR beta chain is from a study of patients and donors after allogeneic stem cell transplantation. TCRdb itself ran the RT-PCR reads through MiXCR, one entry per CDR3 protein. The table has roughly 940,000 distinct CDR3 sequences, approximately 18% seen once; the top ten hold 6%. At least ten counts were recorded for this clonotype. In germline, CDR1 is KGHDR, CDR2 SFDVKD. V gave up 5 bases and J gave up 5 bases; unmatched junction bases: 10. CDR3 length: 16 residues. The chain joins TRBV24-1 to TRBJ2-1, with 8 bases that match TRBD1. The receptor was derived from a human donor who was either an allogeneic HSCT recipient or a stem cell or donor lymphocyte infusion donor (not recorded which). It is not recorded whose cells these are; they may come from a transplant donor. Sequencing input: blood, either unsorted or a sorted T cell fraction (not recorded which). The CDR3 sequence: CATSALSDRVDNEQFF. CDR3 sequence (DNA): TGTGCCACCAGTGCTCTCTCGGACAGGGTCGACAATGAGCAGTTCTTC.